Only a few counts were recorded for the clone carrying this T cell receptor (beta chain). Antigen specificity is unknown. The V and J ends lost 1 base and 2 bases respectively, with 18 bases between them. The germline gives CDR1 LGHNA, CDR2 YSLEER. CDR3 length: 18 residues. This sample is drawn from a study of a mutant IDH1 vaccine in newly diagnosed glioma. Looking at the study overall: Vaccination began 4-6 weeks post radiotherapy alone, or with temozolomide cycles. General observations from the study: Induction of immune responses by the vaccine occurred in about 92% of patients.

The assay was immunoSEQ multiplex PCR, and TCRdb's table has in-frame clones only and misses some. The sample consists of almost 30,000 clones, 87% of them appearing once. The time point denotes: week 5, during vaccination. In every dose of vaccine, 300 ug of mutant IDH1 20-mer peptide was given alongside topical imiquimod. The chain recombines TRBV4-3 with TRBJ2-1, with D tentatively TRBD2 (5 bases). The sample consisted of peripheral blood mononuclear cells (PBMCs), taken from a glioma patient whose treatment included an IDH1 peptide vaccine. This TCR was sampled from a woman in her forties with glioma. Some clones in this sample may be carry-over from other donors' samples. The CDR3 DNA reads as TGCGCCAGCAGCCAAGCAAGTTTACTTCCGGGGACCTACAATGAGCAGTTCTTC. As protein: CASSQASLLPGTYNEQFF.